The rows below give T cell receptor beta chains drawn from one sample of a study of blood T cell repertoires in COVID-19. Data came from immunoSEQ multiplex PCR; TCRdb stores just in-frame clones and leaves some out. The data show hundreds of thousands of clones, 75% to 90% seen once. The sample consisted of PBMCs or T cells enriched from blood (not recorded which). These receptors came from a woman in her thirties or forties who had recovered from COVID-19. Both conserved end residues are part of each CDR3. The D gene is left open where the match is weak. The listing skips clone size in some rows; elsewhere it reads once, few, many or a size class.

D gene | J gene | V gene | clone size | CDR3 protein | CDR3 DNA
NA | TRBJ1-4 | TRBV5-1 | NA | CASSNGGTSTEKLFF | TGCGCCAGCAGTAACGGCGGGACCTCAACTGAAAAACTGTTTTTT
NA | TRBJ2-5 | TRBV30 | NA | CAWSPGETQYF | TGTGCCTGGAGTCCGGGAGAGACCCAGTACTTC
NA | TRBJ1-6 | TRBV7-8 | few | CASTEGGFYSPLHF | TGTGCCAGCACCGAGGGAGGGTTTTATTCACCCCTCCACTTT
TRBD1 | TRBJ2-3 | TRBV29-1 | NA | CSVEAGTGGADTQYF | TGCAGCGTTGAAGCCGGGACAGGGGGAGCAGATACGCAGTATTTT
TRBD2 | TRBJ2-1 | TRBV5-1 | NA | CASSPDSSGGSYNEQFF | TGCGCCAGCAGCCCGGACTCTAGCGGAGGCTCCTACAATGAGCAGTTCTTC
NA | TRBJ2-1 | TRBV2 | once | CASSEGLAYNEQFF | TGTGCCAGCAGTGAAGGTCTAGCGTACAATGAGCAGTTCTTC
NA | TRBJ1-1 | TRBV28 | NA | CASSLGQLFEAFF | TGTGCCAGCAGTTTGGGACAACTATTTGAAGCTTTCTTT
NA | TRBJ2-7 | TRBV4-3 | NA | CASSQDRYVTYEQYF | TGCGCCAGCAGCCAAGATCGGTACGTTACCTACGAGCAGTACTTC
TRBD1 | TRBJ2-3 | TRBV24-1 | once | CATSDSGQGPDTQYF | TGTGCCACCAGTGATTCTGGACAGGGTCCAGATACGCAGTATTTT
NA | TRBJ1-3 | TRBV30 | NA | CAWSGGGGNTIYF | TGTGCCTGGAGTGGGGGAGGGGGAAACACCATATATTTT
NA | TRBJ2-5 | TRBV12-3/TRBV12-4 | NA | CASRRQEGETQYF | TGTGCCAGCAGACGACAGGAAGGGGAGACCCAGTACTTC
TRBD1 | TRBJ2-3 | TRBV29-1 | NA | CSVKGQDISDTQYF | TGCAGCGTAAAAGGACAGGATATTTCAGATACGCAGTATTTT
TRBD1 | TRBJ1-5 | TRBV4-3 | NA | CASSPDRGYVNQPQHF | TGCGCCAGCAGCCCCGACAGGGGATACGTTAATCAGCCCCAGCATTTT
NA | TRBJ1-1 | TRBV29-1 | NA | CSVETGGNTEAFF | TGCAGCGTTGAAACCGGTGGTAACACTGAAGCTTTCTTT
NA | TRBJ1-3 | TRBV19 | NA | CASSITSGLGNTIYF | TGTGCCAGTAGTATAACGTCAGGGTTGGGAAACACCATATATTTT
NA | TRBJ2-2 | TRBV29-1 | NA | CSVGFRLGDTGELFF | TGCAGCGTTGGGTTTAGGCTCGGGGACACCGGGGAGCTGTTTTTT
TRBD1 | TRBJ2-2 | TRBV27 | NA | CASSWTGGPNTGELFF | TGTGCCAGCAGTTGGACAGGGGGCCCGAACACCGGGGAGCTGTTTTTT
NA | TRBJ1-2 | TRBV4-3 | NA | CASSQDESRKGYGYTF | TGCGCCAGCAGCCAAGATGAAAGTCGGAAGGGGTATGGCTACACCTTC
TRBD2 | TRBJ2-3 | TRBV5-4 | NA | CASSLEAGGTDTQYF | TGTGCCAGCAGCTTGGAGGCGGGGGGCACAGATACGCAGTATTTT
NA | TRBJ2-6 | TRBV19 | NA | CASKIGKGANVLTF | TGTGCCAGTAAGATCGGGAAAGGGGCCAACGTCCTGACTTTC
NA | TRBJ2-1 | TRBV4-2 | NA | CASSQVGTLGYNEQFF | TGTGCCAGCAGCCAAGTCGGGACTCTGGGGTACAATGAGCAGTTCTTC
TRBD1 | TRBJ1-1 | TRBV19 | NA | CASSARQGVNTEAFF | TGTGCCAGTAGTGCAAGACAGGGGGTGAACACTGAAGCTTTCTTT
NA | TRBJ1-6 | TRBV4-3 | NA | CASSQDPRNSPLHF | TGCGCCAGCAGCCAAGATCCCAGGAATTCACCCCTCCACTTT
TRBD1 | TRBJ1-2 | TRBV5-4 | NA | CASSNAAGQASRIIYGYTF | TGTGCCAGCAGCAACGCGGCGGGACAGGCCTCACGGATAATCTATGGCTACACCTTC
NA | TRBJ1-2 | TRBV19 | NA | CASSWEGSLTNYGYTF | TGTGCCAGTAGTTGGGAGGGTTCCCTAACTAACTATGGCTACACCTTC
TRBD2 | TRBJ2-1 | TRBV27 | NA | CASSHPPSGRAGNEQFF | TGTGCCAGCAGTCACCCCCCTAGCGGGAGAGCGGGCAATGAGCAGTTCTTC
NA | TRBJ1-1 | TRBV27 | NA | CASRAWGGRGTEAFF | TGTGCCAGCAGGGCCTGGGGGGGTCGGGGCACTGAAGCTTTCTTT
NA | TRBJ2-7 | TRBV24-1 | NA | CATSTGSIGEQYF | TGTGCCACCAGTACAGGTTCGATTGGCGAGCAGTACTTC
TRBD1 | TRBJ1-1 | TRBV19 | NA | CASSTRRGSTEAFF | TGTGCCAGTAGTACACGCAGGGGGAGCACTGAAGCTTTCTTT